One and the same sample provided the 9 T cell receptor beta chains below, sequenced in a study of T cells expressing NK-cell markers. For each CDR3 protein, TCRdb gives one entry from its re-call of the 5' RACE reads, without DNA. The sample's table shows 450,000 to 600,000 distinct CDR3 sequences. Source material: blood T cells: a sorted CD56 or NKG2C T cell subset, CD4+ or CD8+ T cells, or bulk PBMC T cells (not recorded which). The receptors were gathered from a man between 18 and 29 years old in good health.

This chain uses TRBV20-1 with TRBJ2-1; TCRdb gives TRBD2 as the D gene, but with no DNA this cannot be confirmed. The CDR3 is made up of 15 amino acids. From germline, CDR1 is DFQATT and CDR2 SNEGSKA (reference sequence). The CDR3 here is CSARVEAGYRGEQFF.

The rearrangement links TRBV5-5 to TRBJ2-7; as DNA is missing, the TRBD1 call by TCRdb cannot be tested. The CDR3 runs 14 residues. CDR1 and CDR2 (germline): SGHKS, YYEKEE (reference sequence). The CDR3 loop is CASIHETGTYEQYF.

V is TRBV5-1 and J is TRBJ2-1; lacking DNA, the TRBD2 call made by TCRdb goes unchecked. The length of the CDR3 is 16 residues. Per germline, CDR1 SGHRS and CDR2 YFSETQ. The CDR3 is CASSLVGSGQYNEQFF.

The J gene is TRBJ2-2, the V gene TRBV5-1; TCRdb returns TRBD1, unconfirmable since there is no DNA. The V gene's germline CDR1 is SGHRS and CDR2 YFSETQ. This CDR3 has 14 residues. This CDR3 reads CASSLWTGSLELFF.

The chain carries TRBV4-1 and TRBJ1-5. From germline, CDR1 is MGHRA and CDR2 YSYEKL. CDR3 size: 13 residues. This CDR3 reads CASSRIGVRPQHF.

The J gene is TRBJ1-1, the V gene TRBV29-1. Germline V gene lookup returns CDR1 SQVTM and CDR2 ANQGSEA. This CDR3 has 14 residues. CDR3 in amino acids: CSVEPSALNTEAFF.

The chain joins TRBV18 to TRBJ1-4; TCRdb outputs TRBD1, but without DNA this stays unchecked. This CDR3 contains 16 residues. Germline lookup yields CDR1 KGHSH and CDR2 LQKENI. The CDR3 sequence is CASSPSPGGDDEKLFF. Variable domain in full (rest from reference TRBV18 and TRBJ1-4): NAGVMQNPRHLVRRRGQEARLRCSPMKGHSHVYWYRQLPEEGLKFMVYLQKENIIDESGMPKERFSAEFPKEGPSILRIQQVVRGDSAAYFCASSPSPGGDDEKLFFGSGTQLSVL.

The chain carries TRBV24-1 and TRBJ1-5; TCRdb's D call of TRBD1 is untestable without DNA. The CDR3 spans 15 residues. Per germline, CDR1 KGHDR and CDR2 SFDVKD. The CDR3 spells CATKGPDRVNQPQHF.

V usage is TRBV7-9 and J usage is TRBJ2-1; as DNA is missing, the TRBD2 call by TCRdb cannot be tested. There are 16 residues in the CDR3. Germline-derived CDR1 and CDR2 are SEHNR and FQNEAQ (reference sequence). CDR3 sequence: CASSETGLAGEHEQFF.